This TCR beta chain was identified during a study of CD8 T cells in ankylosing spondylitis (dated by TCRdb to 2016 to 2017). With regard to the full study: T cell receptor beta repertoires were profiled in healthy donors and ankylosing spondylitis patients so that disease-linked TCR variants could be found. The whole study cohort included under 140 healthy donors and 25 or so ankylosing spondylitis patients. Peripheral blood was sampled, and synovial fluid was also collected from ankylosing spondylitis patients. The full study reports these points: The disease-linked clones showed a CD8+ phenotype and occurred at relatively low frequencies in peripheral blood. Some motif variants had previously been reported in the synovial fluid and blood of reactive arthritis patients, which suggests shared mechanisms of disease initiation. The disease-linked clones were reported to be significantly enriched in matched synovial fluid samples from ankylosing spondylitis patients. A TCR beta motif of fewer than 10 highly homologous amino acid variants appeared characteristic of blood from ankylosing spondylitis patients.

The sequencer listed for this sample is Illumina HiSeq 2500. TCR beta libraries were prepared by quantitative 5'-RACE with molecular barcodes. For the original study's pipeline: A new computational method based on a probabilistic model of VDJ rearrangement was used to identify disease-linked TCR variants. TCRdb trimmed the raw reads at Q25, called clones with MiXCR and kept productive beta chains. Entries are consolidated by CDR3 protein sequence, retaining the most common genes and DNA. The V and J calls and clone size come from TCRdb's table, not from the authors' own analysis. Here the sample has approximately 45,000 distinct CDR3 sequences; over 3.5% occur a single time. Jointly, the top ten make up about 4% of the sample. This clonotype was detected ten times or more. The antigen this receptor binds is unknown. Per-base quality was not reported, and no clone a single base away is much larger than it.

The CDR3 runs 15 residues from the cysteine to the phenylalanine. The read is trimmed to its CDR3 DNA, 45 bases read in frame from base 1. V loses 4 bases at its end and J loses 4 bases; junction bases beyond the gene matches: 7. Reading the germline V gene gives CDR1 SGDLS and CDR2 YYNGEE. This receptor was identified in a female donor with ankylosing spondylitis or in good health (not recorded which). The sample comprised blood, either unsorted or a sorted T cell fraction (not recorded which). The rearranged chain carries TRBV9 and TRBJ2-1; TRBD1 aligns with 8 central bases. Here the CDR3 is given as CASSLGQGVYNEQFF. The base sequence is TGTGCCAGCAGCCTAGGACAGGGTGTTTACAATGAGCAGTTCTTC.